One sample yielded the 18 T cell receptor beta chains listed below, sequenced in a study of blood T cell repertoires in COVID-19. TCRdb's copy holds only in-frame clones and misses some; the assay was immunoSEQ multiplex PCR. The sample records around 260,000 clones, 80% to 95% being singletons. The sequencing sample was made of peripheral blood. Receptors were obtained from a woman aged 25 to 45 with COVID-19, enrolled during active disease.

The rearrangement uses TRBV9 and TRBJ1-3; 10 positions match TRBD1. CDR1 and CDR2 (germline): SGDLS, YYNGEE. CDR3 length equals 17 residues. V was pared by 4 bases and J by 0 bases, with 7 bases of the junction left unmatched. CDR3 protein: CASSRSRQGASGNTIYF. The CDR3 nucleotides are TGTGCCAGCAGCAGGAGTCGACAGGGGGCCTCTGGAAACACCATATATTTT.

The V call is TRBV7-2, the J call TRBJ1-2; the D gene is possibly TRBD1 (6 bases). Germline CDR1 SGHTA, CDR2 FQGNSA. V shed 1 base and J shed 3 bases, with 12 bases lying between them. The CDR3 loop spans 15 amino acids. As DNA, the CDR3 is TGTGCCAGCAGCTTAGGGTTCGGACAGTACTATGGCTACACCTTC. Translating gives CASSLGFGQYYGYTF.

This chain links TRBV19 with TRBJ2-5, with 11 bases lining up with TRBD2. Germline CDR1 reads LNHDA; CDR2 reads SQIVND (reference sequence). Trimming removed 2 bases from V and 5 bases from J; junction bases left unmatched: 13. The CDR3 spans 18 residues. The CDR3 region is CASSILIAGGPGEETQYF. CDR3 sequence (DNA): TGTGCCAGTAGTATACTAATAGCGGGAGGGCCGGGTGAGGAGACCCAGTACTTC.

V usage is TRBV3-1 (or the pseudogene TRBV3-2) and J usage is TRBJ1-1, with TRBD1 identical over 9 bases. With V trimmed by 4 bases and J by 7 bases, 4 bases remained unmatched. In germline, CDR1 is LGHDT, CDR2 YNNKEL (reference sequence). The CDR3 spans 13 residues. The CDR3, as DNA: TGTGCCAGCAGCCCGGGGACAGGGATTGAAGCTTTCTTT. Protein product: CASSPGTGIEAFF.

The chain uses TRBV5-4 and TRBJ2-2, with a weak D call TRBD2 (7 bases). Trimming left V 4 bases short and J 3 bases short, with 13 bases between. The CDR3 runs 15 residues. The V gene's germline CDR1 is SGHNT and CDR2 YYREEE (reference sequence). The CDR3 DNA follows: TGTGCCAGCAGCCAACAGGGAGGGGACACCGGGGAGCTGTTTTTT. Encoded protein: CASSQQGGDTGELFF. Drawing the rest from reference TRBV5-4 and TRBJ2-2, the complete variable domain is ETGVTQSPTHLIKTRGQQVTLRCSSQSGHNTVSWYQQALGQGPQFIFQYYREEENGRGNFPPRFSGLQFPNYSSELNVNALELDDSALYLCASSQQGGDTGELFFGEGSRLTVL.

The V call is TRBV14, the J call TRBJ2-1, with TRBD2 matching over 7 bases. V was clipped by 1 base and J by 5 bases; unmatched bases: 8. Germline V gives CDR1 SGHDN, CDR2 FVKESK. The CDR3 runs 16 residues. Here the CDR3 reads CASSQAFRLADNEQFF. Written as DNA, the CDR3 is TGTGCCAGCAGCCAAGCTTTCCGACTAGCCGACAATGAGCAGTTCTTC.

This clone has only a few counts. The V and J genes are TRBV7-9 and TRBJ2-2, with 14 bases fitting TRBD2. Germline loops: CDR1 SEHNR, CDR2 FQNEAQ (reference sequence). V gave up 3 bases and J gave up 7 bases; unmatched junction bases: 4. This CDR3 comprises 16 residues. The CDR3 bases are TGTGCCAGCAGCTTGGGACTAGCGGGAGAGAACGGGGAGCTGTTTTTT. It is translated as CASSLGLAGENGELFF.

The V call is TRBV30, the J call TRBJ1-5, with D uncertain. The germline gives CDR1 GTSNPN, CDR2 SVGIG (reference sequence). The CDR3 runs 13 residues. The V end was cut by 1 base, the J end by 2 bases, with 6 bases between. DNA of the CDR3: TGTGCCTGGAGTGAGCGGGGCAATCAGCCCCAGCATTTT. Its protein product is CAWSERGNQPQHF. Based on the CDR3 plus reference TRBV30 and TRBJ1-5, the full variable domain is SQTIHQWPATLVQPVGSPLSLECTVEGTSNPNLYWYRQAAGRGLQLLFYSVGIGQISSEVPQNLSASRPQDRQFILSSKKLLLSDSGFYLCAWSERGNQPQHFGDGTRLSIL.

V is TRBV6-6 and J is TRBJ1-3, with D unclear. Trimming left V 8 bases short and J 2 bases short, with 4 bases between. CDR3 size: 11 residues. Germline values: CDR1 MNHNY, CDR2 SVGAGI (reference sequence). The CDR3 DNA is TGTGCCAGCGGCACTGGAAACACCATATATTTT. Translation gives CASGTGNTIYF.

This chain joins TRBV7-9 and TRBJ1-2, with D possibly being TRBD1 (5 bases). Trimming took off 2 bases at V and 1 base at J, with 8 bases between the two ends. Germline CDR1 reads SEHNR; CDR2 reads FQNEAQ (reference sequence). CDR3 length: 14 amino acids. CDR3: CASSLTGDNYGYTF. CDR3 bases: TGTGCCAGCAGCTTAACAGGCGATAACTATGGCTACACCTTC.

The rearrangement uses TRBV7-2 and TRBJ2-1, with a weak D call TRBD2 (5 bases). Germline V gene sequence: CDR1 SGHTA, CDR2 FQGNSA. Trimming removed 5 bases at V and 1 base at J, with 12 bases between. The CDR3 loop spans 15 amino acids. Written as DNA, the CDR3 is TGTGCCAGCAGCCCCCGTGAGGGATCCTACAATGAGCAGTTCTTC. Translated: CASSPREGSYNEQFF. The whole variable domain, filled in from reference TRBV7-2 and TRBJ2-1, reads GAGVSQSPSNKVTEKGKDVELRCDPISGHTALYWYRQSLGQGLEFLIYFQGNSAPDKSGLPSDRFSAERTGGSVSTLTIQRTQQEDSAVYLCASSPREGSYNEQFFGPGTRLTVL.

The CDR3 spells CASSLLLSGNTIYF. CDR3 bases: TGTGCCAGCAGTTTATTGCTATCTGGAAACACCATATATTTT. This chain connects TRBV28 to TRBJ1-3, with D hard to call. With 1 base removed from V and 1 base from J, the gap between germline ends came to 5 bases. CDR1 and CDR2 from the germline V gene are MDHEN and SYDVKM. CDR3 size: 14 residues. Full variable domain (rest looked up from reference TRBV28 and TRBJ1-3): DVKVTQSSRYLVKRTGEKVFLECVQDMDHENMFWYRQDPGLGLRLIYFSYDVKMKEKGDIPEGYSVSREKKERFSLILESASTNQTSMYLCASSLLLSGNTIYFGEGSWLTVV.

The rearrangement uses TRBV6-5 and TRBJ1-2; TRBD1 matches 9 bases. The germline V gene encodes CDR1 MNHEY and CDR2 SVGAGI. CDR3 length: 13 amino acids. Unmatched junction bases numbered 7, after V lost 6 bases and J lost 8 bases. The CDR3 nucleotides read TGTGCCAGCAGAACCGGGACAGGGCTCGGCTACACCTTC. Translation: CASRTGTGLGYTF.

This clone was seen a single time. The chain has TRBV15 and TRBJ1-2; TRBD1 aligns across 10 bases. CDR1 LNHNV and CDR2 YYDKDF come from the germline V gene (reference sequence). With V trimmed by 6 bases and J by 4 bases, 5 bases remained unmatched. There are 14 residues in the CDR3. The CDR3 region is CATRTTGGGYGYTF. CDR3 DNA sequence: TGTGCCACCAGGACGACAGGGGGCGGCTATGGCTACACCTTC. The full variable domain, its missing parts supplied by reference TRBV15 and TRBJ1-2, is DAMVIQNPRYQVTQFGKPVTLSCSQTLNHNVMYWYQQKSSQAPKLLFHYYDKDFNNEADTPDNFQSRRPNTSFCFLDIRSPGLGDTAMYLCATRTTGGGYGYTFGSGTRLTVV.

The chain links TRBV7-9 to TRBJ1-4; D is possibly TRBD1 (5 bases). The CDR3 length is 13 residues. Germline V lookup: CDR1 SEHNR, CDR2 FQNEAQ (reference sequence). The ends were cut back, 5 bases at V and 8 bases at J, with 12 bases in the middle. CDR3 nucleotides: TGTGCCAGCAGCCTCCGGGGGGAAGAAAAACTGTTTTTT. Its protein is CASSLRGEEKLFF.

The chain combines TRBV12-5 with TRBJ1-3, with a possible D match to TRBD1 (5 bases). The CDR3 sequence is 13 residues long. Trimming cost V 6 bases and J 10 bases, with 16 bases left between them. Germline CDR1 and CDR2: LGHNT and FRNRAP. The CDR3 spells CASGRTHDSTIYF. CDR3 nucleotides: TGTGCTAGTGGCCGGACACATGATTCAACCATATATTTT. The variable domain in full, completed from reference TRBV12-5 and TRBJ1-3, reads DARVTQTPRHKVTEMGQEVTMRCQPILGHNTVFWYRQTMMQGLELLAYFRNRAPLDDSGMPKDRFSAEMPDATLATLKIQPSEPRDSAVYFCASGRTHDSTIYFGEGSWLTVV.

The chain links TRBV5-1 to TRBJ2-2; weak D call: TRBD1 (6 bases). V dropped 0 bases and J dropped 5 bases, with 8 bases sitting between them. The CDR3 runs to 14 residues. Per the germline V gene, CDR1 is SGHRS and CDR2 is YFSETQ. CDR3: CASSLGQETGELFF. The CDR3 DNA reads as TGCGCCAGCAGCTTGGGACAGGAAACCGGGGAGCTGTTTTTT.

The rearrangement joins TRBV7-8 to TRBJ1-1; unclear D gene. Per the germline V gene, CDR1 is SGHVS and CDR2 is FQNEAQ. V lost 5 bases and J lost 2, with 15 bases in between. The CDR3 is made up of 15 amino acids. The CDR3: CASSPLAVVNTEAFF. The CDR3 DNA is TGTGCCAGCAGCCCTCTGGCAGTTGTTAACACTGAAGCTTTCTTT. Filled out from reference TRBV7-8 and TRBJ1-1, the complete variable domain reads GAGVSQSPRYKVAKRGQDVALRCDPISGHVSLFWYQQALGQGPEFLTYFQNEAQLDKSGLPSDRFFAERPEGSVSTLKIQRTQQEDSAVYLCASSPLAVVNTEAFFGQGTRLTVV.